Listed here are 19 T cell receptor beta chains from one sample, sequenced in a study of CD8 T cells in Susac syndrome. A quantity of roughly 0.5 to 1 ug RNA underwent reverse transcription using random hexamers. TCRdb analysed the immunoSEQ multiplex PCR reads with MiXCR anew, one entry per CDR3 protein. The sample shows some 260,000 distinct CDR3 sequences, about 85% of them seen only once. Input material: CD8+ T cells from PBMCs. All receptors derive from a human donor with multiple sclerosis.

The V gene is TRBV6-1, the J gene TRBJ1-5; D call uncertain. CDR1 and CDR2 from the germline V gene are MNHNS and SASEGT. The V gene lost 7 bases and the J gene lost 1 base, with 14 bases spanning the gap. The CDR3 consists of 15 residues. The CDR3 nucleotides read TGTGCCAGCATCATGGTGGTACGGAGCAATCAGCCCCAGCATTTT. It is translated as CASIMVVRSNQPQHF.

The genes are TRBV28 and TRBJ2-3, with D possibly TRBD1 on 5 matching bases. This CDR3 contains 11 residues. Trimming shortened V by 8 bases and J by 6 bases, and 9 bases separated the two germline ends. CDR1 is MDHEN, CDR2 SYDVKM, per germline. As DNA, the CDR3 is TGTGCCAGCTTAGGGGTGGATACGCAGTATTTT. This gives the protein CASLGVDTQYF.

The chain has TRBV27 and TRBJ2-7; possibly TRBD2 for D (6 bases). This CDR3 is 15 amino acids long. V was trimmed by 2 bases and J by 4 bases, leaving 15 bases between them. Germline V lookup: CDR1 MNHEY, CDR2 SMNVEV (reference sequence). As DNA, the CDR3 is TGTGCCAGCAGTTTAATCGGGAGTTTGGGATACGAGCAGTACTTC. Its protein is CASSLIGSLGYEQYF.

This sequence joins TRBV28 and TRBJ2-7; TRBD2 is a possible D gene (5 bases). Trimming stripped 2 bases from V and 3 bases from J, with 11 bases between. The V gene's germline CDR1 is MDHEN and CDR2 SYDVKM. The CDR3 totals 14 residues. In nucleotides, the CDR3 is TGTGCCAGCAGTTTAATATATGGACTCTACGAGCAGTACTTC. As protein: CASSLIYGLYEQYF. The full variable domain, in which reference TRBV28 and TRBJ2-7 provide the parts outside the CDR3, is DVKVTQSSRYLVKRTGEKVFLECVQDMDHENMFWYRQDPGLGLRLIYFSYDVKMKEKGDIPEGYSVSREKKERFSLILESASTNQTSMYLCASSLIYGLYEQYFGPGTRLTVT.

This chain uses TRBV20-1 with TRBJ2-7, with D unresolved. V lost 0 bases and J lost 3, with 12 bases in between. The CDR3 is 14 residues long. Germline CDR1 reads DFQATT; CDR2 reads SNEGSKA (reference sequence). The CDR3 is CSARDQESSYEQYF. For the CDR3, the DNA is TGCAGTGCTAGAGATCAAGAATCCAGCTACGAGCAGTACTTC.

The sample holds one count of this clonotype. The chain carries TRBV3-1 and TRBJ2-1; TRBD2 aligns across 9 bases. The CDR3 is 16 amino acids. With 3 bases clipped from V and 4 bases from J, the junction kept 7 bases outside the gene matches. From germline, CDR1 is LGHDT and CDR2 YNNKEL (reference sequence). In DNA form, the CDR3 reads TGTGCCAGCAGCCAGGGTAGCGGGAGTGGGTACAATGAGCAGTTCTTC. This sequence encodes CASSQGSGSGYNEQFF.

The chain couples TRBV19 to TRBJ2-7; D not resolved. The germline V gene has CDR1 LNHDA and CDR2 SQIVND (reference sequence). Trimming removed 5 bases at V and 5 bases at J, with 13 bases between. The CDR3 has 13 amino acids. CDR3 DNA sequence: TGTGCCAGTAGTTGGACGACCGGAGACGAGCAGTACTTC. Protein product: CASSWTTGDEQYF.

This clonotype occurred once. The CDR3 sequence: CASSLVGTTLVESDTQYF. CDR3 sequence (DNA): TGTGCCAGCAGTTTAGTCGGGACAACCCTCGTTGAGTCAGATACGCAGTATTTT. This rearrangement joins TRBV28 to TRBJ2-3; a possible D gene is TRBD1 (6 bases). V was trimmed by 2 bases and J by 4 bases, leaving 22 bases between them. The CDR3 length is 18 residues. CDR1 is MDHEN, CDR2 SYDVKM, per germline.

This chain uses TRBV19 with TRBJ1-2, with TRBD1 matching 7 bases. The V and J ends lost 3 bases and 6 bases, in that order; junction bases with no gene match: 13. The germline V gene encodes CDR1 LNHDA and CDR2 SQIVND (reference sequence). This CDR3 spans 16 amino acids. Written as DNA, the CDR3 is TGTGCCAGTAGTATTGGAGCTGCGGACAGGAAGGATGGCTACACCTTC. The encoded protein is CASSIGAADRKDGYTF.

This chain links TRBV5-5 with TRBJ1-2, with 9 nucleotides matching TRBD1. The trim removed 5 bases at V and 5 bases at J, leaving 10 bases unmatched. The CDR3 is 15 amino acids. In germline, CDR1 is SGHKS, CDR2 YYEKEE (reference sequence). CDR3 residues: CASSLRDRVYYGYTF. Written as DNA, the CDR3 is TGTGCCAGCAGTCTCCGGGACAGGGTTTATTATGGCTACACCTTC.

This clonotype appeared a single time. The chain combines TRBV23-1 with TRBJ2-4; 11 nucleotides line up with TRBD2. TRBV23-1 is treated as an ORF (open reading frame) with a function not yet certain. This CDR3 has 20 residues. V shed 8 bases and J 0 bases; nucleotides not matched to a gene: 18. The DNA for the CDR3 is TGCGCCAGCTGCAGGGGACTTAAGGCTAGCGGGAGGCTAGCCAAAAACATTCAGTACTTC. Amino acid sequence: CASCRGLKASGRLAKNIQYF.

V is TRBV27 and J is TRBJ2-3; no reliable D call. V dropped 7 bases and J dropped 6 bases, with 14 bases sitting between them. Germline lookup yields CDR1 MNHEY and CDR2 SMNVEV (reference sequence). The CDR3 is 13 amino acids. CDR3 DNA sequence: TGTGCCAGCAAAGACTCGACGGTTGATACGCAGTATTTT. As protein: CASKDSTVDTQYF.

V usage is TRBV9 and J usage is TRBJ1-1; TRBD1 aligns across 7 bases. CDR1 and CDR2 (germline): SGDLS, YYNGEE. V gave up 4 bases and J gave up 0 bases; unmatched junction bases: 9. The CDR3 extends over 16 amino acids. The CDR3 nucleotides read TGTGCCAGCAGCACCTCCTGGGACAGCGTGAACACTGAAGCTTTCTTT. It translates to CASSTSWDSVNTEAFF.

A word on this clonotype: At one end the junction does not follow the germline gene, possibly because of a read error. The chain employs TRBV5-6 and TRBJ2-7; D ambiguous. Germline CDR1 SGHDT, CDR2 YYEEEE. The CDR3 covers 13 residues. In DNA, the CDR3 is TGTGCCAGCAGCTTGGGAAGCTCCTACGAGCAGTGCTTC. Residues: CASSLGSSYEQCF.

CDR3 DNA: TGTGCCAGCAGCAAAGAGGTGACAGGGGCCCACGAGCAGTACTTC. Residues: CASSKEVTGAHEQYF. The gene calls are TRBV21-1 and TRBJ2-7. TRBV21-1 is tagged as a pseudogene. This CDR3 comprises 15 residues.

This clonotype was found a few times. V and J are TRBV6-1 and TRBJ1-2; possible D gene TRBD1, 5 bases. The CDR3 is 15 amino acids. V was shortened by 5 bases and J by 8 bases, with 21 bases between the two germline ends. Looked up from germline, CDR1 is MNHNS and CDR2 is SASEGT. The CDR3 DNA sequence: TGTGCCAGCAGTAATGCCGATCTGGGGCCGTCGGGCTACACCTTC. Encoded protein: CASSNADLGPSGYTF.

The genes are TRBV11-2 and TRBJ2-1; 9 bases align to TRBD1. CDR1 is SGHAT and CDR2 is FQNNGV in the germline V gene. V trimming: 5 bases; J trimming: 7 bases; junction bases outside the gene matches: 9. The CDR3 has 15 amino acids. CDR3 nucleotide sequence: TGTGCCAGCAGCCCTCCGGGACAGGGACATAATGAGCAGTTCTTC. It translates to CASSPPGQGHNEQFF.

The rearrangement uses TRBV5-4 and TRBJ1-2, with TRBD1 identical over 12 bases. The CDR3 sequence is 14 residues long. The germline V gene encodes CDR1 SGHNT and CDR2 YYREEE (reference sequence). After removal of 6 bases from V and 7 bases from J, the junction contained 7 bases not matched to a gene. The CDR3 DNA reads TGTGCCAGCACCCGGGACAGGGGGCGATTTGGCTACACCTTC. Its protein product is CASTRDRGRFGYTF.

The CDR3 is CASSPRGGATYEQYF. CDR3 bases: TGTGCCAGCAGCCCCCGGGGGGGAGCCACCTACGAGCAGTACTTC. The chain couples TRBV9 to TRBJ2-7; 8 bases line up with TRBD2. The CDR3 extends over 15 amino acids. From germline, CDR1 is SGDLS and CDR2 YYNGEE. Unmatched junction bases numbered 8, after V lost 4 bases and J lost 2 bases.